One and the same sample provided the 8 T cell receptor beta chains below, sequenced in a study of shared clonotypes between healthy human individuals. CD45RO-negative, CCR7-selected cells formed the naive CD8 fraction, which excluded terminally differentiated effector memory CD45RA+ cells. Only in-frame clones appear in the TCRdb table, and some are missing; sequencing was by immunoSEQ multiplex PCR. The table records over 2,000,000 clones, around 93% of them present only once. Sample: naive CD8+ T cells from PBMCs. The source is a man between 18 and 35 years old in good health. Some clones in this sample may be carry-over from other donors' samples.

The rearrangement uses TRBV5-5 and TRBJ2-7; D is unclear. Per germline, CDR1 SGHKS and CDR2 YYEKEE (reference sequence). CDR3 length: 15 residues. The V end was cut by 0 bases, the J end by 7 bases, with 17 bases between. The CDR3 nucleotides read TGTGCCAGCAGCTTGGACCCGAATAATCGATGGGAGCAGTACTTC. Translated: CASSLDPNNRWEQYF. The entire variable domain, with the rest obtained from reference TRBV5-5 and TRBJ2-7, is as follows: DAGVTQSPTHLIKTRGQQVTLRCSPISGHKSVSWYQQVLGQGPQFIFQYYEKEERGRGNFPDRFSARQFPNYSSELNVNALLLGDSALYLCASSLDPNNRWEQYFGPGTRLTVT.

The J gene is TRBJ1-2, the V gene TRBV7-9; possibly TRBD1 for D (6 bases). This CDR3 comprises 15 residues. Trimming shortened V by 5 bases and J by 4 bases, and 17 bases separated the two germline ends. Per the germline V gene, CDR1 is SEHNR and CDR2 is FQNEAQ (reference sequence). CDR3 nucleotides: TGTGCCAGCAGCGGAACAGCGGACAGAGGCTATGGCTACACCTTC. Its protein is CASSGTADRGYGYTF.

V is TRBV7-9 and J is TRBJ2-1; 12 bases fit TRBD2. Germline trimming cut 1 base from V and 5 bases from J; bases unmatched to any gene: 6. Germline loops: CDR1 SEHNR, CDR2 FQNEAQ (reference sequence). This CDR3 has 17 amino acids. As DNA, the CDR3 is TGTGCCAGCAGCTTAGGGGTACTAGCGGGAGGAAACAATGAGCAGTTCTTC. Its translation: CASSLGVLAGGNNEQFF. Variable domain in full (rest from reference TRBV7-9 and TRBJ2-1): DTGVSQNPRHKITKRGQNVTFRCDPISEHNRLYWYRQTLGQGPEFLTYFQNEAQLEKSRLLSDRFSAERPKGSFSTLEIQRTEQGDSAMYLCASSLGVLAGGNNEQFFGPGTRLTVL.

V and J are TRBV14 and TRBJ2-7; 9 positions agree with TRBD1. This CDR3 comprises 15 residues. V gave up 3 bases and J gave up 4 bases; unmatched junction bases: 7. Germline V gene sequence: CDR1 SGHDN, CDR2 FVKESK. The DNA for the CDR3 is TGTGCCAGCAGCCATCCGGGACAGGGTTTGTACGAGCAGTACTTC. Protein product: CASSHPGQGLYEQYF.

V is TRBV6-5 and J is TRBJ2-2, with TRBD2 as a possible D gene (6 bases). The CDR3 extends over 14 amino acids. V lost 5 bases, J lost 6 bases, and 13 bases lay in between. Germline values: CDR1 MNHEY, CDR2 SVGAGI. Written as DNA, the CDR3 is TGTGCCAGCAGTACCAAACTAGCACCCGGGGAGCTGTTTTTT. Translating it yields CASSTKLAPGELFF.

The chain uses TRBV27 and TRBJ2-5, with D perhaps TRBD1 (6 bases). Looked up from germline, CDR1 is MNHEY and CDR2 is SMNVEV (reference sequence). V was pared by 8 bases and J by 1 base, with 17 bases between. The CDR3 loop spans 15 amino acids. CDR3 loop: CASQPTGHFQETQYF. The CDR3 DNA reads TGTGCCAGCCAACCGACGGGACATTTCCAAGAGACCCAGTACTTC.

The chain couples TRBV5-5 to TRBJ2-3, with D possibly called TRBD1 or TRBD2 (5 bases each). V was trimmed by 4 bases and J by 2 bases, leaving 17 bases between them. CDR3 length: 16 residues. Germline V gene sequence: CDR1 SGHKS, CDR2 YYEKEE (reference sequence). The CDR3, as DNA: TGTGCCAGCAGCGAGAGGGACGCTTATTTCACAGATACGCAGTATTTT. It yields the protein CASSERDAYFTDTQYF.

The chain recombines TRBV27 with TRBJ2-1; D is uncertain. Germline V lookup: CDR1 MNHEY, CDR2 SMNVEV (reference sequence). V was pared by 4 bases and J by 4 bases, with 8 bases between. The CDR3 has 13 residues. For the CDR3, the DNA is TGTGCCAGCAGTTCTTGGACGTACAATGAGCAGTTCTTC. Amino acids: CASSSWTYNEQFF.